Shown below are 31 T cell receptor beta chains from a single sample sequenced in a study of cytomegalovirus exposure and HLA in healthy donors. Vbeta (60) and Jbeta (13) primers were used in the PCR. Profiling relied on immunoSEQ multiplex PCR, and the TCRdb table lists in-frame clones only, not all of them. The profile covers just under 95,000 clones, with over 70% appearing a single time and around 7.5% taken by the ten largest. Sequencing was done on a sample of PBMCs. The receptors derive from a man aged 50 to 59 in good health and CMV-seropositive.

J is TRBJ2-3 and V is TRBV30, with TRBD2 identical over 13 bases. The CDR3 totals 15 residues. With V trimmed by 5 bases and J by 5 bases, 7 bases remained unmatched. Germline CDR1 is GTSNPN and CDR2 is SVGIG (reference sequence). The CDR3 reads CAWGQLAGGQDTQYF. The CDR3 coding sequence is TGTGCCTGGGGTCAACTAGCGGGGGGGCAAGATACGCAGTATTTT.

The chain combines TRBV7-6 with TRBJ2-3; possibly TRBD1 for D (8 bases). Per the germline V gene, CDR1 is SGHVS and CDR2 is FNYEAQ. The CDR3 is made up of 17 amino acids. V was trimmed by 4 bases and J by 6 bases, leaving 23 bases between them. This chain's CDR3 is CASSSGGYRGGGDTQYF. The DNA for the CDR3 is TGTGCCAGCAGCTCCGGGGGCTACAGGGGGGGTGGGGATACGCAGTATTTT.

The rearrangement links TRBV27 to TRBJ1-5; D not certain. Germline CDR1 and CDR2: MNHEY and SMNVEV (reference sequence). V was shortened by 7 bases and J by 3 bases, with 4 bases between the two germline ends. The CDR3 extends over 11 amino acids. This CDR3 reads CASTNNQPQHF. In DNA form, the CDR3 reads TGTGCCAGCACTAACAATCAGCCCCAGCATTTT.

The V and J genes are TRBV19 and TRBJ1-4; D remains ambiguous. Germline V gene sequence: CDR1 LNHDA, CDR2 SQIVND (reference sequence). V dropped 6 bases and J dropped 0 bases, with 14 bases sitting between them. The CDR3 runs to 16 residues. Written as DNA, the CDR3 is TGTGCCAGTAGCGTCAGGAGGGTGCCAACTAATGAAAAACTGTTTTTT. As protein: CASSVRRVPTNEKLFF. Combining the CDR3 with reference TRBV19 and TRBJ1-4 gives the whole variable domain DGGITQSPKYLFRKEGQNVTLSCEQNLNHDAMYWYRQDPGQGLRLIYYSQIVNDFQKGDIAEGYSVSREKKESFPLTVTSAQKNPTAFYLCASSVRRVPTNEKLFFGSGTQLSVL.

Comment on this clone: At one end, the junction sequence differs from germline, possibly due to a read error. The rearrangement joins TRBV9 to TRBJ2-5; D unclear. CDR3 length equals 11 residues. From germline, CDR1 is SGDLS and CDR2 YYNGEE. CDR3 coding DNA: TGTGCCAGCAGCATTCCGGGTCCAGTCAACTTC. Translating gives CASSIPGPVNF.

The rearrangement joins TRBV7-6 to TRBJ2-5; the D is unclear. This CDR3 has 12 residues. V was clipped by 5 bases and J by 4 bases, with 8 bases between them. Germline CDR1 reads SGHVS; CDR2 reads FNYEAQ. CDR3 DNA: TGTGCCAGCAGCCGTAGAGGAGAGACCCAGTACTTC. It codes for CASSRRGETQYF.

A few counts support this clone. The V and J genes are TRBV30 and TRBJ2-5; D possibly corresponds to TRBD1 (6 bases). TRBJ2-7 explains the end of the DNA better; the J call may be wrong. Germline CDR1 GTSNPN, CDR2 SVGIG (reference sequence). The CDR3 contains 12 residues. The CDR3 DNA follows: TGTGCCTGGAGCGTAAGAGGGGGCGAGCAGTACTTC. It specifies CAWSVRGGEQYF.

The chain joins TRBV5-6 to TRBJ1-2; D might be TRBD1 (5 bases). V shed 5 bases and J shed 5 bases, with 13 bases lying between them. Germline loops: CDR1 SGHDT, CDR2 YYEEEE. The CDR3 consists of 13 residues. CDR3 DNA sequence: TGTGCCAGCAGACAACAGGCTCTATATGGCTACACCTTC. Encoded protein: CASRQQALYGYTF. The complete variable domain, with remaining parts taken from reference TRBV5-6 and TRBJ1-2, reads DAGVTQSPTHLIKTRGQQVTLRCSPKSGHDTVSWYQQALGQGPQFIFQYYEEEERQRGNFPDRFSGHQFPNYSSELNVNALLLGDSALYLCASRQQALYGYTFGSGTRLTVV.

The chain combines TRBV18 with TRBJ1-1; 7 positions match TRBD1. Trimming at V came to 3 bases and at J to 0 bases, leaving 4 bases not matched to a gene. Germline assignment: CDR1 KGHSH and CDR2 LQKENI. This CDR3 region has 15 residues. In nucleotides, the CDR3 is TGTGCCAGCTCACCGGCGACAGGGTTGAACACTGAAGCTTTCTTT. Protein product: CASSPATGLNTEAFF. Full variable domain (remainder filled in from reference TRBV18 and TRBJ1-1): NAGVMQNPRHLVRRRGQEARLRCSPMKGHSHVYWYRQLPEEGLKFMVYLQKENIIDESGMPKERFSAEFPKEGPSILRIQQVVRGDSAAYFCASSPATGLNTEAFFGQGTRLTVV.

The chain uses TRBV5-1 and TRBJ2-5; 7 nucleotides line up with TRBD1. This CDR3 comprises 14 residues. V lost 4 bases, J lost 1 base, and 4 bases stayed unmatched. CDR1 is SGHRS and CDR2 is YFSETQ in the germline V gene. The CDR3 region has the DNA TGCGCCAGCAGCCCGGGGACAGTCCAAGAGACCCAGTACTTC. It translates to CASSPGTVQETQYF.

The chain joins TRBV19 to TRBJ2-5; 11 positions match TRBD2. J was trimmed by 2 bases and V by 5 bases; bases with no gene match: 7. The CDR3 length is 16 residues. Germline V gene sequence: CDR1 LNHDA, CDR2 SQIVND (reference sequence). CDR3 nucleotides: TGTGCCAGTAGTGTTCTGGGACTAGCGGCACAAGAGACCCAGTACTTC. Encoded protein: CASSVLGLAAQETQYF.

This clone was recorded once. V and J are TRBV30 and TRBJ1-4; no definite D call. Germline CDR1 and CDR2: GTSNPN and SVGIG (reference sequence). The CDR3 sequence is 15 residues long. Trimming took 3 bases from V and 4 from J, leaving 15 bases between them. The CDR3: CAWRERGPNNEKLFF. The DNA of the CDR3 is TGTGCCTGGAGGGAGAGAGGGCCAAATAATGAAAAACTGTTTTTT.

The chain joins TRBV10-3 to TRBJ1-3; tentatively, D is TRBD1 (5 bases). Trimming pared 11 bases from V and 7 bases from J, leaving 18 bases between. Germline V gene lookup returns CDR1 ENHRY and CDR2 SYGVKD. The CDR3 has 13 amino acids. The DNA for the CDR3 is TGTGCCCCCTGGGGGGGGAACCGTAACACCATATATTTT. Translating gives CAPWGGNRNTIYF.

This chain joins TRBV30 and TRBJ1-1; 8 nucleotides match TRBD1. The germline gives CDR1 GTSNPN, CDR2 SVGIG (reference sequence). This CDR3 has 13 amino acids. V was clipped by 2 bases and J by 6 bases; unmatched bases: 5. CDR3 nucleotides: TGTGCCTGGAGTAGACAGGGGAGTTCTGAAGCTTTCTTT. It is translated as CAWSRQGSSEAFF.

V usage is TRBV6-5 and J usage is TRBJ2-3; D not resolved. Trimming pared 6 bases from V and 3 bases from J, leaving 7 bases between. Germline V gene sequence: CDR1 MNHEY, CDR2 SVGAGI. The CDR3 covers 12 residues. The CDR3 is CASRETTDTQYF. For the CDR3, the DNA is TGTGCCAGCAGGGAGACGACAGATACGCAGTATTTT.

The chain employs TRBV7-8 and TRBJ2-2; 9 bases match TRBD2. This CDR3 region has 17 residues. With V trimmed by 2 bases and J by 4 bases, 8 bases remained unmatched. Germline V gives CDR1 SGHVS, CDR2 FQNEAQ. DNA for the CDR3: TGTGCCAGCAGCTTAACCTTTAGCGGGGGAGGCACCGGGGAGCTGTTTTTT. Protein: CASSLTFSGGGTGELFF.

This clone was observed a single time. The rearrangement links TRBV5-1 to TRBJ2-3; 13 bases agree with TRBD2. CDR3 length equals 17 residues. Unmatched junction bases numbered 5, after V lost 4 bases and J lost 0 bases. CDR1 SGHRS and CDR2 YFSETQ come from the germline V gene. CDR3 region: CASSRTSGGSSTDTQYF. CDR3 nucleotide sequence: TGCGCCAGCAGCAGGACTAGCGGGGGCTCTAGCACAGATACGCAGTATTTT.

This chain joins TRBV27 and TRBJ1-1; 8 positions match TRBD1. Germline V gives CDR1 MNHEY, CDR2 SMNVEV (reference sequence). The V segment lost 6 bases and the J segment 4 bases; nucleotides outside the gene matches: 4. The CDR3 totals 13 residues. In nucleotides, the CDR3 is TGTGCCAGCAGCTTGACAGGGGTCACTGAAGCTTTCTTT. It is translated as CASSLTGVTEAFF.

The gene calls are TRBV13 and TRBJ1-6, with D possibly being TRBD1 (6 bases). The CDR3 runs to 15 residues. The germline V gene has CDR1 PRHDT and CDR2 FYEKMQ (reference sequence). Trimming removed 4 bases at V and 7 bases at J, with 14 bases between. The DNA of the CDR3 is TGTGCCAGCAGCTCGAACAGGGAACTGAATTCACCCCTCCACTTT. Protein: CASSSNRELNSPLHF.

The chain couples TRBV30 to TRBJ1-5, with 8 bases aligning to TRBD1. Germline assignment: CDR1 GTSNPN and CDR2 SVGIG (reference sequence). This CDR3 has 14 residues. V shed 0 bases, J shed 6 bases, and the junction held 4 bases outside the gene matches. The CDR3 DNA reads as TGTGCCTGGAGTGTTTCAGGGGGCGGTCAGCCCCAGCATTTT. It translates to CAWSVSGGGQPQHF.

The gene calls are TRBV15 and TRBJ2-2; TRBD1 agrees at 10 bases. Germline assignment: CDR1 LNHNV and CDR2 YYDKDF (reference sequence). V shed 2 bases and J 6 bases; nucleotides not matched to a gene: 15. CDR3 length: 19 amino acids. The CDR3 nucleotides read TGTGCCACCAGCAGATCTCGACAGGGGGCGACAGTGTATTCCGGGGAGCTGTTTTTT. It translates to CATSRSRQGATVYSGELFF.

Worth noting for this clone: The germline gene is not matched at one end of the junction; a read error may be the cause. The rearrangement uses TRBV6-1 and TRBJ1-5; 8 bases map to TRBD1. The CDR3 runs 14 residues. In germline, CDR1 is MNHNS, CDR2 SASEGT. The CDR3 nucleotides read TGTGCCAGCGGGACAGGTCCTAGCAATCAGCCCCAGAATTTT. It encodes CASGTGPSNQPQNF.

J is TRBJ2-5 and V is TRBV4-1; tentative D call: TRBD2 (5 bases). The CDR3 consists of 17 residues. The germline CDR1 and CDR2 sequences are MGHRA and YSYEKL. V was shortened by 1 base and J by 2 bases, with 17 bases between the two germline ends. CDR3 sequence: CASSQAAWGEGQETQYF. The DNA of the CDR3 is TGCGCCAGCAGCCAAGCTGCTTGGGGAGAGGGACAAGAGACCCAGTACTTC.

This chain connects TRBV4-2 to TRBJ1-5, with D unresolved. Germline V lookup: CDR1 LGHNA, CDR2 YNFKEQ. V was pared by 3 bases and J by 7 bases, with 13 bases between. The CDR3 is made up of 14 amino acids. The CDR3 here is CASSQGGQEQPQHF. The CDR3 DNA sequence: TGTGCCAGCAGCCAGGGCGGGCAGGAGCAGCCCCAGCATTTT.

This chain connects TRBV4-1 to TRBJ1-3; 8 positions agree with TRBD1. V shed 3 bases, J shed 6 bases, and the junction held 7 bases outside the gene matches. Germline V CDR1 and CDR2: MGHRA, YSYEKL. This CDR3 is built from 15 residues. This CDR3 reads CASSQATGAENTIYF. The CDR3 DNA follows: TGCGCCAGCAGCCAGGCGACAGGGGCCGAAAACACCATATATTTT.

The chain uses TRBV6-5 and TRBJ1-1; D is unresolved. CDR3 length: 14 residues. With 6 bases removed from V and 2 bases from J, the gap between germline ends came to 13 bases. Germline CDR1 is MNHEY and CDR2 is SVGAGI. CDR3 bases: TGTGCCAGCAGATCCGGGGTCTCAAACACTGAAGCTTTCTTT. Translated, it gives CASRSGVSNTEAFF.

V usage is TRBV30 and J usage is TRBJ1-4; D not resolved. V was shortened by 0 bases and J by 8 bases, with 10 bases between the two germline ends. This CDR3 is built from 13 residues. The germline gives CDR1 GTSNPN, CDR2 SVGIG (reference sequence). The CDR3 DNA is TGTGCCTGGAGTGTTCAGAATATCGAAAAACTGTTTTTT. Translation: CAWSVQNIEKLFF.

This chain joins TRBV5-4 and TRBJ1-5, with D tentatively TRBD1 (6 bases). CDR3 length: 14 residues. Germline CDR1 reads SGHNT; CDR2 reads YYREEE (reference sequence). V was clipped by 5 bases and J by 5 bases, with 14 bases between them. CDR3 sequence: CASSTDRSDQPQHF. The CDR3 region has the DNA TGTGCCAGCAGTACCGACAGGTCTGATCAGCCCCAGCATTTT.

This clone occurred a few times. V gene TRBV7-2 combines with J gene TRBJ1-5; D is unresolved. The germline CDR1 and CDR2 sequences are SGHTA and FQGNSA. This CDR3 is 13 amino acids long. V lost 3 bases and J lost 5, with 8 bases in between. CDR3: CASSFFGDQPQHF. Here the CDR3 DNA reads TGTGCCAGCAGCTTTTTCGGTGATCAGCCCCAGCATTTT.

On this clone itself: An end of the junction differs from the germline gene, which may be a read error. The rearrangement joins TRBV5-6 to TRBJ1-2; 10 nucleotides match TRBD1. This CDR3 is 17 amino acids long. Germline V gene data show CDR1 as SGHDT and CDR2 as YYEEEE. The DNA for the CDR3 is TGTGCCAGCAGCCGTGGAGACAGGGGGCCGACAGGGAATGGCTACCCCTTC. Translated, it gives CASSRGDRGPTGNGYPF.

This clone was seen a few times. This chain connects TRBV2 to TRBJ2-5; D ambiguous. The CDR3 covers 12 residues. The ends were cut back, 8 bases at V and 2 bases at J, with 9 bases in the middle. CDR1 and CDR2 (germline): SNHLY, FYNNEI. DNA for the CDR3: TGTGCCAGCGAGGAGTATCAAGAGACCCAGTACTTC. This translates into CASEEYQETQYF. Combining the CDR3 with reference TRBV2 and TRBJ2-5 gives the whole variable domain EPEVTQTPSHQVTQMGQEVILRCVPISNHLYFYWYRQILGQKVEFLVSFYNNEISEKSEIFDDQFSVERPDGSNFTLKIRSTKLEDSAMYFCASEEYQETQYFGPGTRLLVL.